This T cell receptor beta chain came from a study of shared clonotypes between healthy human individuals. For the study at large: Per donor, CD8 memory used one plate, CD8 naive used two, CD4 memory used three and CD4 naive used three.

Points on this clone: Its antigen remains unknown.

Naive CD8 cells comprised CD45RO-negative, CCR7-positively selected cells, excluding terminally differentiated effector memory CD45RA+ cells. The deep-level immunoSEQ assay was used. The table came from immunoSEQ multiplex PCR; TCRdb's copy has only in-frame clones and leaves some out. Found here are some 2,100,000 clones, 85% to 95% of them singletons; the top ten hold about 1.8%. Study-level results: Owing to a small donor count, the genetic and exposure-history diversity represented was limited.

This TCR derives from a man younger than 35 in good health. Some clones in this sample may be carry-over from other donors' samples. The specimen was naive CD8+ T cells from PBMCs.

The CDR3 protein is CASSEVQDNAYEQYF. CDR3 coding DNA: TGTGCCAGCAGTGAGGTTCAGGACAACGCCTACGAGCAGTACTTC. V and J are TRBV2 and TRBJ2-7; D is possibly TRBD1 (5 bases). The V and J ends lost 3 bases and 2 bases respectively, with 14 bases between them. Germline loops: CDR1 SNHLY, CDR2 FYNNEI. The CDR3 spans 15 residues.